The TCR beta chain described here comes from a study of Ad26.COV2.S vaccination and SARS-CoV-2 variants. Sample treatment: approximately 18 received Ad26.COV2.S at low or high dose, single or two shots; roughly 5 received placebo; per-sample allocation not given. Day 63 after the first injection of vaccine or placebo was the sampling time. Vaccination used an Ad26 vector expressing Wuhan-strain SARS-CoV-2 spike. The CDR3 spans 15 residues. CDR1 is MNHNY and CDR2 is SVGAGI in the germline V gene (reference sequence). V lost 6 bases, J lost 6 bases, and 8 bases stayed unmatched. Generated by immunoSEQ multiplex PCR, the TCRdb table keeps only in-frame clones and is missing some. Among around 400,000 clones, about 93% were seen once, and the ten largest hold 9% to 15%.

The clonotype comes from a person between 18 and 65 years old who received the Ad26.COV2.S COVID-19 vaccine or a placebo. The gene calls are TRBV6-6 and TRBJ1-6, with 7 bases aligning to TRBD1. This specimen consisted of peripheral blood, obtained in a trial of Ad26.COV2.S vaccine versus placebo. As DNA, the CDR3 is TGTGCCAGCAGAAAACCCGACAGGGCTAATTCACCCCTCCACTTT. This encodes CASRKPDRANSPLHF.